This is a list of T cell receptor beta chains from one sample in a study of control samples from healthy donors and cancer patients. TCRdb keeps only in-frame clones here, not all; method: immunoSEQ multiplex PCR. The table lists about 210,000 clones. The sample was blood. All receptors come from a woman aged 25 to 39 in good health. The CDR3 runs from the conserved cysteine through the conserved F or W. D genes are given only for firm matches.

CDR3 DNA: TGTGCCAGCAGTTTGACAGGGGACTTTTCTAACTATGGCTACACCTTC
CDR3 protein: CASSLTGDFSNYGYTF
J gene: TRBJ1-2
D gene: TRBD1
V gene: TRBV28

CDR3 DNA: TGCGCCAGCAGCTTAACAGGGGTTGGGACTGAAGCTTTCTTT
CDR3 protein: CASSLTGVGTEAFF
J gene: TRBJ1-1
D gene: TRBD1
V gene: TRBV5-1

CDR3 DNA: TGCAGCGGGTATGACAGGGGCCACACTGAAGCTTTCTTT
CDR3 protein: CSGYDRGHTEAFF
J gene: TRBJ1-1
D gene: TRBD1
V gene: TRBV29-1

CDR3 DNA: TGTGCCAGCAGTTCCAATTCTTACAGGGGTGGCTATGGCTACACCTTC
CDR3 protein: CASSSNSYRGGYGYTF
J gene: TRBJ1-2
D gene: TRBD1
V gene: TRBV6-5

CDR3 DNA: TGTGCCAGCAGTTTAATAGCAGGGTATAGCAATCAGCCCCAGCATTTT
CDR3 protein: CASSLIAGYSNQPQHF
J gene: TRBJ1-5
D gene: NA
V gene: TRBV28

CDR3 DNA: TGTGCCACCAGCAGGCACGACGGATACACTGAAGCTTTCTTT
CDR3 protein: CATSRHDGYTEAFF
J gene: TRBJ1-1
D gene: NA
V gene: TRBV15

CDR3 DNA: TGCGCCAGCAGCTTGGCAGGCAGGGATAATGAAAAACTGTTTTTT
CDR3 protein: CASSLAGRDNEKLFF
J gene: TRBJ1-4
D gene: NA
V gene: TRBV5-1

CDR3 DNA: TGCAGCGTTGACCCTACAGGGCCCGCTCTCTACAATGAGCAGTTCTTC
CDR3 protein: CSVDPTGPALYNEQFF
J gene: TRBJ2-1
D gene: NA
V gene: TRBV29-1

CDR3 DNA: TGTGCCAGCAGCCAAGAAAAATGGGACACTCAGCCCCAGCATTTT
CDR3 protein: CASSQEKWDTQPQHF
J gene: TRBJ1-5
D gene: NA
V gene: TRBV3-1/TRBV3-2

CDR3 DNA: TGCGCCAGCAGCGCTGGATATACAGGGGGCTTCGACGAGCAGTACTTC
CDR3 protein: CASSAGYTGGFDEQYF
J gene: TRBJ2-7
D gene: TRBD1
V gene: TRBV5-1

CDR3 DNA: TGTGCCAGTAGTATGCTGGCGGGGGGGCCTGGTACGCAGTATTTT
CDR3 protein: CASSMLAGGPGTQYF
J gene: TRBJ2-3
D gene: TRBD2
V gene: TRBV19

CDR3 DNA: TGCGCCAGCAGCTTGGAGGCAGGGTGGCAACACATTCAGTACTTC
CDR3 protein: CASSLEAGWQHIQYF
J gene: TRBJ2-4
D gene: NA
V gene: TRBV5-1

CDR3 DNA: TGTGCCAGCAGCCCTCACAGGGGAGGAGGGCAAAACACCATATATTTT
CDR3 protein: CASSPHRGGGQNTIYF
J gene: TRBJ1-3
D gene: TRBD1
V gene: TRBV7-9

CDR3 DNA: TGTGCCAGCAGCTTGGTTCCCAACACTGAAGCTTTCTTT
CDR3 protein: CASSLVPNTEAFF
J gene: TRBJ1-1
D gene: NA
V gene: TRBV5-4

CDR3 DNA: TGCGCCAGCAGTCTCGGGGGAGTTGAAGCTTTCTTT
CDR3 protein: CASSLGGVEAFF
J gene: TRBJ1-1
D gene: NA
V gene: TRBV5-1

CDR3 DNA: TGTGCCAGCAGCTTCGAGGGTGAAAAACTGTTTTTT
CDR3 protein: CASSFEGEKLFF
J gene: TRBJ1-4
D gene: NA
V gene: TRBV7-9

CDR3 DNA: TGTGCCAGCAGTTTACGACTAGCGGGGGGAACTGAGCAGTTCTTC
CDR3 protein: CASSLRLAGGTEQFF
J gene: TRBJ2-1
D gene: TRBD2
V gene: TRBV27

CDR3 DNA: TGTGCCAGCAGGGAGACAGGCCTCTCTGGAAACACCATATATTTT
CDR3 protein: CASRETGLSGNTIYF
J gene: TRBJ1-3
D gene: NA
V gene: TRBV5-6